This TCR beta chain was obtained from a study of lymphopenia after photon versus proton radiotherapy. V shed 4 bases and J shed 4 bases, with 8 bases lying between them. Germline V gene data show CDR1 as MNHEY and CDR2 as SVGAGI. The CDR3 has 12 residues. Data came from immunoSEQ multiplex PCR; TCRdb stores just in-frame clones and leaves some out. The sample records about 53,000 clones, about 86% being singletons. This TCR came from a man aged 45 to 65 with gastric cancer. The chain joins TRBV6-5 to TRBJ2-7; D remains ambiguous. The sequencing here drew on peripheral blood, taken from a patient treated with photon-based radiotherapy. CDR3 sequence (DNA): TGTGCCAGCAGTTGGATGGAATACGAGCAGTACTTC. Translated: CASSWMEYEQYF.